The sequence of this T cell receptor (beta chain) was determined in a study of blood T cell repertoires in COVID-19. Study context: Samples of COVID-19 (acute and convalescent) were obtained from the United States, Italy and Spain.

Participants reported their clinical history, and cohort assignment relied on those reports. Trimming shortened V by 2 bases and J by 6 bases, and 12 bases separated the two germline ends. The CDR3 contains 13 residues. Germline CDR1 reads SGHRS; CDR2 reads YFSETQ. The repertoire was sequenced with immunoSEQ multiplex PCR; TCRdb's copy has only in-frame clones and lacks some. The sample records roughly 430,000 clones, around nine tenths being singletons. This TCR derives from a woman under 30 who had been exposed to COVID-19. The chain uses TRBV5-1 and TRBJ2-7; D possibly corresponds to TRBD2 (6 bases). Sequencing was carried out using PBMCs or T cells enriched from blood (not recorded which). The CDR3 reads CASSFVAEVEQYF. The CDR3 DNA is TGCGCCAGCAGCTTTGTAGCGGAGGTCGAGCAGTACTTC.